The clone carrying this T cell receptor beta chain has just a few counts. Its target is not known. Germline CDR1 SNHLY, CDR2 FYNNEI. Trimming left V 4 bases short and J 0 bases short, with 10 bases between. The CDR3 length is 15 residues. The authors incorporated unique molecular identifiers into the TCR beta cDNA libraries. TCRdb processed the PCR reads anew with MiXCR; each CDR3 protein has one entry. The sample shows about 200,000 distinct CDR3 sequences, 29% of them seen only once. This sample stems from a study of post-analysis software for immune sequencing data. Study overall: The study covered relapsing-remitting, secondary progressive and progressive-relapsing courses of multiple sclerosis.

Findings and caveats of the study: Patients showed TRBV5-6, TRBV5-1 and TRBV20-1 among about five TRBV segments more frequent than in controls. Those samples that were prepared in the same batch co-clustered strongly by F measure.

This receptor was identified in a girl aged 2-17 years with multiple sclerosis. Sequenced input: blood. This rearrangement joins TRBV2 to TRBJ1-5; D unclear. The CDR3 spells CASSGGRRSNQPQHF. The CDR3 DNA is TGTGCCAGCAGTGGAGGCAGGCGTAGCAATCAGCCCCAGCATTTT.